Below, 5 T cell receptor beta chains from the same sample are listed, as sequenced in a study of long-term antiretroviral therapy in people with HIV. Running of the v3.0 immunoSEQ assay took place at survey level. Libraries were prepared by immunoSEQ multiplex PCR; TCRdb keeps only in-frame clonotypes and omits some of them. The repertoire has 35,000 to 45,000 clones, about four fifths of them found once; the top ten carry about an eighth. Sequences were derived from unsorted PBMCs, sampled 0.3 years after starting antiretroviral therapy. The receptors stem from a man in his late teens or twenties with HIV.

The CDR3 here is CASSLEGAGFFGYTF. In nucleotides, the CDR3 is TGTGCCAGCAGCTTAGAAGGGGCAGGGTTTTTTGGCTACACCTTC. V is TRBV7-9 and J is TRBJ1-2, with D maybe TRBD1 (5 bases). Looked up from germline, CDR1 is SEHNR and CDR2 is FQNEAQ (reference sequence). The V end lost 1 base, the J end lost 7 bases, and 16 bases lay between the germline ends. The CDR3 extends over 15 amino acids.

This rearrangement joins TRBV5-1 to TRBJ1-4; D gene ambiguous. CDR3 length: 14 amino acids. Between the trimmed V and J ends, which lost 0 bases and 1 base, there was a span of 4 bases. Germline lookup yields CDR1 SGHRS and CDR2 YFSETQ. CDR3 DNA: TGCGCCAGCAGCTTGGAAGGAACTAATGAAAAACTGTTTTTT. Its translation is CASSLEGTNEKLFF.

CDR3 region: CASSISVFGQRNEKLFF. The CDR3 coding sequence is TGTGCCAGTAGTATTAGCGTTTTTGGGCAGCGAAATGAAAAACTGTTTTTT. The V gene is TRBV19, the J gene TRBJ1-4; no reliable D call. This CDR3 contains 17 residues. Germline V CDR1 and CDR2: LNHDA, SQIVND (reference sequence). V was clipped by 3 bases and J by 5 bases, with 19 bases between them. The variable domain in full, completed from reference TRBV19 and TRBJ1-4, reads DGGITQSPKYLFRKEGQNVTLSCEQNLNHDAMYWYRQDPGQGLRLIYYSQIVNDFQKGDIAEGYSVSREKKESFPLTVTSAQKNPTAFYLCASSISVFGQRNEKLFFGSGTQLSVL.

This clone appeared a single time. The rearrangement uses TRBV10-3 and TRBJ2-3; D may be TRBD2 (5 bases). This CDR3 spans 14 amino acids. Trimming left V 4 bases short and J 1 base short, with 9 bases between. Looked up from germline, CDR1 is ENHRY and CDR2 is SYGVKD. CDR3 coding DNA: TGTGCCATCAGTGCTAGCAGCGGCACAGATACGCAGTATTTT. Translation: CAISASSGTDTQYF.

This chain uses TRBV2 with TRBJ2-2, with D hard to call. Trimming removed 0 bases from V and 4 bases from J, with 12 bases in between. Looked up from germline, CDR1 is SNHLY and CDR2 is FYNNEI. CDR3 length: 16 residues. The CDR3 loop reads CASSEAGRSGTGELFF. In DNA form, the CDR3 reads TGTGCCAGCAGTGAAGCAGGGCGCTCGGGCACCGGGGAGCTGTTTTTT.